This TCR beta chain stems from a study of blood T cell repertoires in COVID-19. As for the study in general: Italy, Spain and the United States were the sources of the convalescent and acute COVID-19 samples.

This clone was counted at least ten times. Sequencing was performed with immunoSEQ multiplex PCR; in TCRdb, only in-frame clones are kept and a portion is missing. The table has under 300,000 clones, around 90% seen once. Sequences were obtained from PBMCs or T cells enriched from blood (not recorded which). The clonotype comes from a woman aged 25 to 39 with acute COVID-19.

CDR3 amino acids: CASSQQGDGGYTF. The DNA of the CDR3 is TGTGCCAGCAGCCAGCAGGGGGACGGTGGCTACACCTTC. The chain joins TRBV3-1 (or the pseudogene TRBV3-2) to TRBJ1-2; 7 bases are a match to TRBD1. There are 13 residues in the CDR3. Germline-derived CDR1 and CDR2 are LGHDT and YNNKEL (reference sequence). V was clipped by 3 bases and J by 7 bases; unmatched bases: 5.